One sample yielded the 2 T cell receptor beta chains listed below, sequenced in a study of T cells after yellow fever vaccination. TCRdb analysed the 5' RACE reads with MiXCR anew, one entry per CDR3 protein. The sample has some 500,000 distinct CDR3 sequences; roughly 12% are singletons. The starting material was PBMCs, obtained on the day of the yellow fever booster vaccination. These receptors all come from a man under 40 who received the YFV17D yellow fever vaccine.

This clonotype appeared a few times. The chain uses TRBV27 and TRBJ2-2, with D unclear. CDR1 MNHEY and CDR2 SMNVEV come from the germline V gene (reference sequence). The ends were cut back, 2 bases at V and 5 bases at J, with 9 bases in the middle. This CDR3 has 14 residues. The CDR3 loop is CASSLLPRTGELFF. The CDR3 DNA follows: TGTGCCAGCAGTTTACTACCTCGGACCGGGGAGCTGTTTTTT.

The J gene is TRBJ2-1, the V gene TRBV2, with a possible D match to TRBD2 (5 bases). V dropped 6 bases and J dropped 5 bases, with 8 bases sitting between them. The CDR3 is 12 amino acids. Germline V CDR1 and CDR2: SNHLY, FYNNEI. The CDR3 sequence: CASRELDNEQFF. The CDR3 DNA reads TGTGCCAGCAGGGAACTAGACAATGAGCAGTTCTTC.